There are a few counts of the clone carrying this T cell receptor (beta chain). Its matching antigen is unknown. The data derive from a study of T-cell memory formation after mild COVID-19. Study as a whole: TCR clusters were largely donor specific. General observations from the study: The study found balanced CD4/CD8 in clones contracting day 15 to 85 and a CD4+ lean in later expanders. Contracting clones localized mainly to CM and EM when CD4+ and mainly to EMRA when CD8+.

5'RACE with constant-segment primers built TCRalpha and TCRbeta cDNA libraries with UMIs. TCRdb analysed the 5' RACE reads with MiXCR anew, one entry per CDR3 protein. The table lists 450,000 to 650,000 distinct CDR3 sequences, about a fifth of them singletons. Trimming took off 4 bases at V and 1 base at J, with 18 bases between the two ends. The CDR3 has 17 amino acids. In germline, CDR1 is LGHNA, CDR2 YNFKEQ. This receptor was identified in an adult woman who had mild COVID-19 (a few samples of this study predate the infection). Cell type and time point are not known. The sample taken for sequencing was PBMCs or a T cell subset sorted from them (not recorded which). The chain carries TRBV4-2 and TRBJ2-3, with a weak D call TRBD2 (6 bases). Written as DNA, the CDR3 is TGTGCCAGCAGCCGTCACCCGGGGGACCGCCGCACAGATACGCAGTATTTT. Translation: CASSRHPGDRRTDTQYF.